The following is a T cell receptor (beta chain) sequence with its context. This sample is drawn from a study of T cells in Graves' hyperthyroidism and ophthalmopathy. Amplification of TCR beta CDR3 regions was performed using RNA transcripts as template. RT-PCR in the first round (using the HTBI primer set) targeted the TCR CDR3. TCRdb re-called the multiplex PCR reads through MiXCR, storing one row per CDR3 protein. The data hold 660,000 or so distinct CDR3 sequences, with around 21% observed a single time. From germline, CDR1 is MGHRA and CDR2 YSYEKL. The CDR3 covers 17 residues. V was shortened by 3 bases and J by 5 bases, with 21 bases between the two germline ends.

This chain connects TRBV4-1 to TRBJ2-3, with D possibly TRBD1 on 6 matching bases. The sequenced sample consisted of blood. The clonotype originates from a man aged 30 to 45 with Graves' ophthalmopathy. The CDR3 spells CASSHDWPGDNGDTQYF. DNA for the CDR3: TGCGCCAGCAGCCATGATTGGCCAGGGGATAATGGAGATACGCAGTATTTT.